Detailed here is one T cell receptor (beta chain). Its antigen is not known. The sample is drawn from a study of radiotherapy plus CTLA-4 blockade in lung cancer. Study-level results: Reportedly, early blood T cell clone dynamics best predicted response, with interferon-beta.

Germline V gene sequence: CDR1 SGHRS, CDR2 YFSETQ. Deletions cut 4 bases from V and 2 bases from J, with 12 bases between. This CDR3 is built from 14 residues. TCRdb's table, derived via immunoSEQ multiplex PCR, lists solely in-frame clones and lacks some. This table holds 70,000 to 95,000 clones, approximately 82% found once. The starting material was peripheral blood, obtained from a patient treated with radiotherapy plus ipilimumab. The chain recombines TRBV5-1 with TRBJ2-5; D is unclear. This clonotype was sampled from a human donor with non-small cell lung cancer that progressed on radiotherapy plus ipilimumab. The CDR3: CASSLRTDQETQYF. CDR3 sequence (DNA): TGCGCCAGCAGCCTACGGACGGATCAAGAGACCCAGTACTTC. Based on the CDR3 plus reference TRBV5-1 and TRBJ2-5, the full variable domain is KAGVTQTPRYLIKTRGQQVTLSCSPISGHRSVSWYQQTPGQGLQFLFEYFSETQRNKGNFPGRFSGRQFSNSRSEMNVSTLELGDSALYLCASSLRTDQETQYFGPGTRLLVL.